The 29 T cell receptor beta chains in this list originate from one sample, sequenced in a study of cytomegalovirus exposure and HLA in healthy donors. The PCR made use of 60 Vbeta and 13 Jbeta primers. The protocol was immunoSEQ multiplex PCR, while the TCRdb copy is restricted to in-frame clones and leaves out a portion. The sample consists of 200,000 or so clones, about 80% of them appearing once. The sample comprised PBMCs. The receptor set was obtained from a man in his late teens or twenties in good health and CMV-seronegative.

This chain connects TRBV7-9 to TRBJ1-2; possibly TRBD1 for D (5 bases). V lost 2 bases, J lost 4 bases, and 11 bases lay in between. Looked up from germline, CDR1 is SEHNR and CDR2 is FQNEAQ (reference sequence). The length of the CDR3 is 14 residues. CDR3 residues: CASSLPWGSYGYTF. CDR3 DNA: TGTGCCAGCAGCTTACCTTGGGGCAGCTATGGCTACACCTTC.

Only one count was recorded for this clone. The gene calls are TRBV7-9 and TRBJ1-4, with D tentatively TRBD1 (6 bases). The CDR3 contains 11 residues. V lost 5 bases to trimming and J lost 17 bases, with 15 bases between them. Per the germline V gene, CDR1 is SEHNR and CDR2 is FQNEAQ (reference sequence). CDR3 DNA sequence: TGTGCCAGCAGCGGAGGGGGGGGAACATTTTTT. Amino acids: CASSGGGGTFF.

This clone was observed a single time. This rearrangement joins TRBV6-1 to TRBJ1-3; 7 bases line up with TRBD1. Per germline, CDR1 MNHNS and CDR2 SASEGT. There are 14 residues in the CDR3. With V trimmed by 3 bases and J by 5 bases, 4 bases remained unmatched. For the CDR3, the DNA is TGTGCCAGCAGTGACCAGGGGGGAAGAAACACCATATATTTT. This encodes CASSDQGGRNTIYF.

V gene TRBV7-3 combines with J gene TRBJ1-2, with D uncertain. Trimming stripped 1 base from V and 10 bases from J, with 10 bases between. The CDR3 is made up of 12 amino acids. The germline CDR1 and CDR2 sequences are SGHTA and FQGTGA. Here the CDR3 reads CASSLSGEAYTF. CDR3 sequence (DNA): TGTGCCAGCAGCTTAAGTGGGGAGGCCTACACCTTC.

The V gene is TRBV5-1, the J gene TRBJ1-1; TRBD1 matches 9 bases. The CDR3 consists of 15 residues. V gave up 2 bases and J gave up 4 bases; unmatched junction bases: 6. Germline CDR1 SGHRS, CDR2 YFSETQ. CDR3 coding DNA: TGCGCCAGCAGCTTTGGGGACAGGGAGGGCACTGAAGCTTTCTTT. Translation gives CASSFGDREGTEAFF. Combining the CDR3 with reference TRBV5-1 and TRBJ1-1 gives the whole variable domain KAGVTQTPRYLIKTRGQQVTLSCSPISGHRSVSWYQQTPGQGLQFLFEYFSETQRNKGNFPGRFSGRQFSNSRSEMNVSTLELGDSALYLCASSFGDREGTEAFFGQGTRLTVV.

The CDR3 DNA reads TGTGCCAGCTCCGAGGGGGGGGTAGAGACCCAGTACTTC. This encodes CASSEGGVETQYF. The V gene is TRBV6-5, the J gene TRBJ2-5; D might be TRBD2 (7 bases). This CDR3 has 13 amino acids. The V and J ends lost 8 bases and 4 bases respectively, with 14 bases between them. Germline CDR1 MNHEY, CDR2 SVGAGI.

V is TRBV29-1 and J is TRBJ1-1, with a weak D call TRBD1 (6 bases). Germline CDR1 and CDR2: SQVTM and ANQGSEA. The CDR3 sequence is 14 residues long. Trimming shortened V by 7 bases and J by 6 bases, and 21 bases separated the two germline ends. CDR3: CSALYDHTGPEAFF. In DNA, the CDR3 is TGCAGCGCGTTGTATGATCATACAGGGCCTGAAGCTTTCTTT. Using reference TRBV29-1 and TRBJ1-1 for the parts outside the CDR3, the full variable domain is SAVISQKPSRDICQRGTSLTIQCQVDSQVTMMFWYRQQPGQSLTLIATANQGSEATYESGFVIDKFPISRPNLTFSTLTVSNMSPEDSSIYLCSALYDHTGPEAFFGQGTRLTVV.

V and J are TRBV4-1 and TRBJ2-2; the D gene is possibly TRBD2 (6 bases). Per the germline V gene, CDR1 is MGHRA and CDR2 is YSYEKL. V gave up 3 bases and J gave up 5 bases, with 22 bases separating them. The CDR3 is 18 residues long. Here the CDR3 reads CASSQAGLAGIGTGELFF. CDR3 DNA: TGCGCCAGCAGCCAGGCGGGACTCGCGGGAATAGGAACCGGGGAGCTGTTTTTT.

The chain employs TRBV5-4 and TRBJ2-7; possible D gene TRBD1, 6 bases. This CDR3 spans 14 amino acids. V shed 4 bases and J shed 1 base, with 12 bases lying between them. Germline assignment: CDR1 SGHNT and CDR2 YYREEE (reference sequence). CDR3 sequence reads: CASSHRDTSYEQYF. CDR3 DNA sequence: TGTGCCAGCAGCCACCGGGACACATCCTACGAGCAGTACTTC.

The CDR3 sequence is CASSKTRSGETQYF. CDR3 nucleotides: TGTGCCAGCAGTAAGACTAGGTCAGGAGAGACCCAGTACTTC. This chain connects TRBV2 to TRBJ2-5; tentative D call: TRBD2 (6 bases). V gave up 5 bases and J gave up 4 bases, with 14 bases separating them. The germline V gene encodes CDR1 SNHLY and CDR2 FYNNEI. The CDR3 spans 14 residues.

The J gene is TRBJ1-4, the V gene TRBV9; 11 nucleotides agree with TRBD1. Per the germline V gene, CDR1 is SGDLS and CDR2 is YYNGEE. CDR3 length: 15 amino acids. Trimming at V came to 0 bases and at J to 7 bases, leaving 2 bases not matched to a gene. The CDR3 protein is CASSVGDRGIEKLFF. The CDR3 bases are TGTGCCAGCAGCGTAGGGGACAGGGGGATTGAAAAACTGTTTTTT.

This chain uses TRBV5-6 with TRBJ1-1; D is undetermined. Trimming removed 5 bases from V and 0 bases from J, with 14 bases in between. The CDR3 loop spans 15 amino acids. The germline V gene encodes CDR1 SGHDT and CDR2 YYEEEE. CDR3 bases: TGTGCCAGCAGATCTCTACAGTTGGTGAACACTGAAGCTTTCTTT. It is translated as CASRSLQLVNTEAFF.

The gene calls are TRBV29-1 and TRBJ1-1; the D gene is possibly TRBD1 (5 bases). The CDR3 has 11 residues. CDR1 SQVTM and CDR2 ANQGSEA come from the germline V gene. The CDR3 DNA is TGCAGTACCTTGACAGACGAGAAAGCTTTCTTT. Its protein product is CSTLTDEKAFF.

The chain combines TRBV5-6 with TRBJ2-7; 11 bases are a match to TRBD2. The CDR3 loop spans 16 amino acids. CDR1 is SGHDT and CDR2 is YYEEEE in the germline V gene. The V and J ends lost 4 bases and 4 bases, in that order; junction bases with no gene match: 10. The CDR3 region is CASSGYSGRAQYEQYF. CDR3 nucleotide sequence: TGTGCCAGCAGCGGGTATAGCGGGAGGGCCCAATACGAGCAGTACTTC. Full variable domain (rest looked up from reference TRBV5-6 and TRBJ2-7): DAGVTQSPTHLIKTRGQQVTLRCSPKSGHDTVSWYQQALGQGPQFIFQYYEEEERQRGNFPDRFSGHQFPNYSSELNVNALLLGDSALYLCASSGYSGRAQYEQYFGPGTRLTVT.

The V and J genes are TRBV27 and TRBJ1-1, with 7 bases aligning to TRBD1. The CDR3 length is 15 residues. Germline CDR1 and CDR2: MNHEY and SMNVEV (reference sequence). The junction had 13 bases not matched to a gene; V was cut back by 4 bases and J by 8 bases. The CDR3 region is CASSSKGQERPEAFF. The CDR3 coding sequence is TGTGCCAGCAGTTCTAAAGGACAGGAGAGACCGGAAGCTTTCTTT.

J is TRBJ1-3 and V is TRBV21-1; the table's D call, TRBD1, has no DNA check behind it. TRBV21-1 is assigned pseudogene status. The CDR3 extends over 18 amino acids. CDR3 sequence: CASSPPRVDRGCGNTIYF. DNA for the CDR3: TGTGCCAGCAGCCCCCCGAGAGTGGACAGGGGCTGCGGAAACACCATATATTTT.

On this clone itself: One junction end does not reproduce the germline sequence, and a read error may be involved. The J gene is TRBJ1-6, the V gene TRBV14, with 8 bases identical to TRBD1. CDR3 length equals 15 residues. Germline V gives CDR1 SGHDN, CDR2 FVKESK. The CDR3 DNA is TGTGCCAGCAGCTTCGGGCAGGGGGCTTATTCATCCCTCCACTTT. This gives the protein CASSFGQGAYSSLHF.

This clone was counted a few times. J is TRBJ2-7 and V is TRBV2; TRBD1 aligns across 9 bases. Germline-derived CDR1 and CDR2 are SNHLY and FYNNEI. The CDR3 has 13 amino acids. Trimming removed 8 bases from V and 2 bases from J; junction bases left unmatched: 4. The CDR3 sequence is CASRTGAPYEQYF. The DNA of the CDR3 is TGTGCCAGCCGGACAGGGGCCCCCTACGAGCAGTACTTC.

The rearrangement uses TRBV2 and TRBJ2-3; D is perhaps TRBD2 (6 bases). This CDR3 contains 15 residues. Germline V gives CDR1 SNHLY, CDR2 FYNNEI. Between the trimmed V and J ends, which lost 6 bases and 4 bases, there was a span of 17 bases. The CDR3 bases are TGTGCCAGCAGCCTCTCTAGCGCACGGGCAGATACGCAGTATTTT. Translation: CASSLSSARADTQYF.

V gene TRBV7-9 combines with J gene TRBJ1-1; 8 bases are shared with TRBD1. The CDR3 is 14 amino acids. V trimming: 4 bases; J trimming: 5 bases; junction bases outside the gene matches: 6. Germline-derived CDR1 and CDR2 are SEHNR and FQNEAQ (reference sequence). The chain's CDR3 is CASSSQGAGTEAFF. The CDR3 nucleotides read TGTGCCAGCAGCTCTCAGGGGGCAGGAACTGAAGCTTTCTTT.

The chain carries TRBV4-1 and TRBJ2-7, with D possibly TRBD1 on 5 matching bases. This CDR3 region has 14 residues. V was clipped by 0 bases and J by 2 bases, with 8 bases between them. CDR1 and CDR2 (germline): MGHRA, YSYEKL. CDR3 loop: CASSQDPGPYEQYF. The CDR3 DNA reads TGCGCCAGCAGCCAAGACCCAGGGCCCTACGAGCAGTACTTC.

The V and J genes are TRBV6-1 and TRBJ1-5; the D is unclear. V lost 2 bases to trimming and J lost 3 bases, with 8 bases between them. CDR1 and CDR2 (germline): MNHNS, SASEGT. The CDR3 runs to 14 residues. DNA for the CDR3: TGTGCCAGCAGTGAAACCTATTCCAATCAGCCCCAGCATTTT. The encoded protein is CASSETYSNQPQHF.

The chain is built from TRBV5-1 and TRBJ2-7; the match to TRBD2 covers 11 bases. Per germline, CDR1 SGHRS and CDR2 YFSETQ. This CDR3 has 15 amino acids. Germline trimming cut 4 bases from V and 1 base from J; bases unmatched to any gene: 4. The CDR3 loop is CASSLGTSGSYEQYF. The CDR3 DNA reads as TGCGCCAGCAGCCTCGGGACTAGCGGTTCCTACGAGCAGTACTTC.

The V and J genes are TRBV27 and TRBJ1-5; the D gene is possibly TRBD1 (5 bases). Germline values: CDR1 MNHEY, CDR2 SMNVEV (reference sequence). V lost 4 bases to trimming and J lost 3 bases, with 10 bases between them. The CDR3 covers 14 residues. This chain's CDR3 is CASSYGGNNQPQHF. In DNA form, the CDR3 reads TGTGCCAGCAGTTACGGGGGGAACAATCAGCCCCAGCATTTT.

V is TRBV30 and J is TRBJ2-2; 10 bases align to TRBD2. The CDR3 contains 14 residues. From germline, CDR1 is GTSNPN and CDR2 SVGIG (reference sequence). J gave up 8 bases and V 4 bases, and 7 bases lay outside the gene matches. CDR3 amino acids: CAWTSGSVRGELFF. CDR3 bases: TGTGCCTGGACTAGCGGGAGCGTTCGTGGGGAGCTGTTTTTT.

This clone has a handful of counts. The J gene is TRBJ2-7, the V gene TRBV7-9; 10 nucleotides match TRBD1. The CDR3 spans 17 residues. The germline CDR1 and CDR2 sequences are SEHNR and FQNEAQ (reference sequence). V shed 4 bases, J shed 3 bases, and the junction held 12 bases outside the gene matches. The CDR3 sequence is CASSSLATGTGVYEQYF. Here the CDR3 DNA reads TGTGCCAGCAGCTCACTAGCCACCGGGACAGGGGTCTACGAGCAGTACTTC.

The chain employs TRBV6-1 and TRBJ2-7, with 9 bases aligning to TRBD1. The CDR3 totals 16 residues. V was pared by 1 base and J by 3 bases, with 7 bases of the junction left unmatched. Germline V gene lookup returns CDR1 MNHNS and CDR2 SASEGT. The CDR3 loop reads CASSEEAGTGYYEQYF. The CDR3 DNA reads TGTGCCAGCAGTGAAGAGGCCGGGACAGGGTACTACGAGCAGTACTTC.

The V and J genes are TRBV27 and TRBJ1-6; TRBD1 matches at 7 bases. The CDR3 has 15 residues. Germline V gives CDR1 MNHEY, CDR2 SMNVEV (reference sequence). The ends lost 5 bases at V and 7 bases at J; junction bases unmatched: 8. The DNA for the CDR3 is TGTGCCAGCAGTCTATGGACAGGCACGAATTCACCCCTCCACTTT. Translation gives CASSLWTGTNSPLHF.

In this sample, this clone turned up once. V usage is TRBV6-1 and J usage is TRBJ2-7, with D possibly being TRBD1 (6 bases). V was trimmed by 4 bases and J by 3 bases, leaving 10 bases between them. Germline CDR1 is MNHNS and CDR2 is SASEGT. This CDR3 region has 13 residues. The CDR3 loop reads CASSVQGDYEQYF. The CDR3 DNA reads TGTGCCAGCAGTGTACAGGGTGACTACGAGCAGTACTTC.